The clone carrying this T cell receptor beta chain was counted only a few times. Its antigen is not known. By quantitative 5'-RACE with molecular barcodes, the TCR beta libraries were made. Via MiXCR, TCRdb re-called the 5' RACE reads, giving one row per CDR3 protein. The sample holds a few hundred thousand distinct CDR3 sequences, about 17% seen once. In germline, CDR1 is SGHRS, CDR2 YFSETQ. V lost 5 bases, J lost 4 bases, and 12 bases lay in between. This CDR3 spans 13 amino acids. The data are from a study of CD8 T cells in ankylosing spondylitis. Study-level findings and limits: Among TCR beta sequences, a motif of several highly homologous variants appeared characteristic of ankylosing spondylitis blood. CD8+ by phenotype, disease-linked clones were relatively rare in peripheral blood. The clones that were linked to disease were reported to be significantly enriched in matched synovial fluid samples from ankylosing spondylitis patients.

Sequences were obtained from blood, either unsorted or a sorted T cell fraction (not recorded which). The chain is built from TRBV5-1 and TRBJ1-1; TRBD1 might be the D (5 bases). The receptor comes from a male donor with ankylosing spondylitis. Written as DNA, the CDR3 is TGCGCCAGCAGAGGGGCCGCGTCCACTGAAGCTTTCTTT. Its protein product is CASRGAASTEAFF.